This TCR beta chain comes out of a study of CD8+ T cells in alopecia areata. Regarding treatment: oral pan-JAK inhibitor, 5-10 mg twice daily. Obtained from alopecia areata patients were lesional scalp punch biopsies along with peripheral blood. Sequencing templates came from extracted RNA that was reverse transcribed into cDNA. Sequencing was performed with immunoSEQ multiplex PCR; in TCRdb, only in-frame clones are kept and a portion is missing. The table includes around 150,000 clones, just over 65% detected once. The receptor was derived from a human donor with alopecia areata. Specimen: CD4+ T cells sorted from blood, collected at week 4, from a patient treated with tofacitinib.

The CDR3 spells CASAPASNEKLFF. CDR3 bases: TGCGCCAGCGCTCCGGCCAGCAATGAAAAACTGTTTTTT. The V gene is TRBV5-1, the J gene TRBJ1-4; D is ambiguous. V gave up 7 bases and J gave up 5 bases, with 12 bases separating them. Germline CDR1 and CDR2: SGHRS and YFSETQ. The CDR3 runs 13 residues.